One sample yielded the 6 T cell receptor beta chains listed below, sequenced in a study of T cells in Graves' hyperthyroidism and ophthalmopathy. RNA transcripts served as the template for amplifying TCR beta CDR3 regions. A set of HTBI primers served as the primers for a first-round RT-PCR of the TCR CDR3. From the multiplex PCR reads, TCRdb called clonotypes with MiXCR, one entry per CDR3 protein. The data contain approximately 270,000 distinct CDR3 sequences, roughly 15% of them singletons. The specimen sequenced was blood. The origin of the receptors is a woman between 35 and 50 years old with Graves' hyperthyroidism that later progressed to Graves' ophthalmopathy.

This clonotype has just a few counts. The CDR3 spells CASTRGGAEQFF. In nucleotides, the CDR3 is TGTGCCAGCACCCGGGGGGGGGCTGAGCAGTTCTTC. This chain uses TRBV14 with TRBJ2-1; 8 bases align to TRBD2. Germline V lookup: CDR1 SGHDN, CDR2 FVKESK. This CDR3 has 12 amino acids. V shed 7 bases and J 9 bases; nucleotides not matched to a gene: 5. Full variable domain (rest looked up from reference TRBV14 and TRBJ2-1): EAGVTQFPSHSVIEKGQTVTLRCDPISGHDNLYWYRRVMGKEIKFLLHFVKESKQDESGMPNNRFLAERTGGTYSTLKVQPAELEDSGVYFCASTRGGAEQFFGPGTRLTVL.

This clonotype came up many times. This chain links TRBV7-2 with TRBJ2-7, with 12 bases lining up with TRBD2. The CDR3 has 15 residues. CDR1 is SGHTA, CDR2 FQGNSA, per germline. The trim removed 4 bases at V and 4 bases at J, leaving 5 bases unmatched. The CDR3 DNA is TGTGCCAGCAGCTCTCAAGGGACTAGCGGGTACGAGCAGTACTTC. Amino acid sequence: CASSSQGTSGYEQYF.

This clonotype was picked up many times. The chain carries TRBV6-2 or TRBV6-3 and TRBJ2-2; D uncertain. Germline CDR1 and CDR2: MNHEY and SVGEGT. Between the trimmed V and J ends, which lost 5 bases and 0 bases, there was a span of 7 bases. The CDR3 runs to 14 residues. The CDR3 loop reads CASSSKTNTGELFF. CDR3 DNA: TGTGCCAGCAGTAGCAAGACGAACACCGGGGAGCTGTTTTTT.

This clonotype came up many times. The junction does not match germline at one end; this may be a read error. The chain employs TRBV28 and TRBJ2-2; unclear D gene. In germline, CDR1 is MDHEN, CDR2 SYDVKM. This CDR3 comprises 12 residues. The CDR3 DNA reads TGTGCCAGCAGTTCTCTCACCAGGGAGCTGTTTTTT. This encodes CASSSLTRELFF.

The chain uses TRBV5-4 and TRBJ2-1, with TRBD2 identical over 8 bases. CDR1 is SGHNT, CDR2 YYREEE, per germline (reference sequence). V lost 6 bases and J lost 2; bases outside the gene matches: 16. This CDR3 has 18 residues. The CDR3 region has the DNA TGTGCCAGCACCCAAGGGCTAGCGGGTGCTCAGCCCTACAATGAGCAGTTCTTC. Protein product: CASTQGLAGAQPYNEQFF.

The chain employs TRBV6-9 and TRBJ2-5; D not certain. Trimming shortened V by 4 bases and J by 2 bases, and 11 bases separated the two germline ends. This CDR3 is built from 14 residues. Looked up from germline, CDR1 is MNHGY and CDR2 is SVAAGI. This CDR3 reads CASSSGNIQETQYF. CDR3 DNA sequence: TGTGCCAGCAGTTCCGGCAACATACAAGAGACCCAGTACTTC.